This T cell receptor (beta chain) derives from a study of cytomegalovirus exposure and HLA in healthy donors. Note on this clone: Its antigen is currently unknown.

CDR3 length equals 16 residues. Trimming shortened V by 3 bases and J by 1 base, and 13 bases separated the two germline ends. Germline V CDR1 and CDR2: LNHNV, YYDKDF (reference sequence). Using immunoSEQ multiplex PCR, the repertoire was profiled, and TCRdb retains in-frame clones only, with some absent. Of some 120,000 clones detected, around 90% appear once; the ten largest clones hold approximately 2%. The study, taken as a whole, reports: Reports indicated that the classifier achieved high specificity and sensitivity in diagnosing cytomegalovirus status.

The sequenced sample was PBMCs. The clonotype comes from a woman between 18 and 30 years old in good health and CMV-seronegative. The V gene is TRBV15, the J gene TRBJ2-1; D may be TRBD1 (5 bases). The CDR3 sequence: CATSSDQGPSYNEQFF. The DNA of the CDR3 is TGTGCCACCAGCAGCGATCAGGGTCCTTCCTACAATGAGCAGTTCTTC.